Below are 6 T cell receptor beta chains sequenced from a single sample in a study of T cell responses to AZD1222 COVID-19 vaccine (dated by TCRdb to about 2021). The method was the immunoSEQ multiplex PCR assay. TCRdb holds this immuneACCESS table with in-frame rearrangements only. Some clones are missing; in checked studies, unresolved V genes explain under half, and the rest has no known cause. Recorded for this sample are about 88,000 clones; 85% to 90% of them occurred a single time. Just under 5% of the sample is in the top ten clones. The sample's time point label, decoded: about 28 days (+/-7) after the second vaccine dose. Material: peripheral blood, obtained 28 days after the second AZD1222 dose. Receptors were obtained from an adult who received the AZD1222 COVID-19 vaccine.

This chain connects TRBV15 to TRBJ2-7; TRBD2 aligns across 11 bases. CDR3 length equals 16 residues. Germline V lookup: CDR1 LNHNV, CDR2 YYDKDF (reference sequence). V dropped 5 bases and J dropped 4; count of bases not matched to a gene: 10. The chain's CDR3 is CATSSRGTSGEYEQYF. In DNA, the CDR3 is TGTGCCACCAGCTCCCGTGGGACTAGCGGAGAATACGAGCAGTACTTC.

The rearrangement links TRBV7-9 to TRBJ1-2; 8 nucleotides match TRBD1. The CDR3 runs to 16 residues. V shed 4 bases and J 1 base; nucleotides not matched to a gene: 8. CDR1 SEHNR and CDR2 FQNEAQ come from the germline V gene (reference sequence). CDR3 coding DNA: TGTGCCAGCAGCTCAACCACGACAGGGGTTAACTATGGCTACACCTTC. It translates to CASSSTTTGVNYGYTF. Full variable domain (rest looked up from reference TRBV7-9 and TRBJ1-2): DTGVSQNPRHKITKRGQNVTFRCDPISEHNRLYWYRQTLGQGPEFLTYFQNEAQLEKSRLLSDRFSAERPKGSFSTLEIQRTEQGDSAMYLCASSSTTTGVNYGYTFGSGTRLTVV.

The chain combines TRBV12-5 with TRBJ2-7, with a possible D match to TRBD2 (6 bases). The ends were cut back, 5 bases at V and 9 bases at J, with 11 bases in the middle. Germline assignment: CDR1 LGHNT and CDR2 FRNRAP. This CDR3 is built from 11 residues. CDR3 DNA sequence: TGTGCTAGTGGTCTCGGGAGTGGGCAGTACTTC. Translated, it gives CASGLGSGQYF. Full variable domain (missing parts from reference TRBV12-5 and TRBJ2-7): DARVTQTPRHKVTEMGQEVTMRCQPILGHNTVFWYRQTMMQGLELLAYFRNRAPLDDSGMPKDRFSAEMPDATLATLKIQPSEPRDSAVYFCASGLGSGQYFGPGTRLTVT.

This chain joins TRBV5-1 and TRBJ2-3; 9 bases align to TRBD2. The CDR3 is 16 amino acids. With V trimmed by 0 bases and J by 0 bases, 2 bases remained unmatched. Germline assignment: CDR1 SGHRS and CDR2 YFSETQ. CDR3 sequence (DNA): TGCGCCAGCAGCTTGGAAAGCGGGGGGAGCACAGATACGCAGTATTTT. Translating it yields CASSLESGGSTDTQYF.

The gene calls are TRBV2 and TRBJ1-5; a weak D match, TRBD1 (5 bases). Trimming took off 0 bases at V and 5 bases at J, with 8 bases between the two ends. Germline V gene sequence: CDR1 SNHLY, CDR2 FYNNEI. The CDR3 is 14 residues long. The CDR3 DNA is TGTGCCAGCAGTGAAGCCGTAGGGGATCAGCCCCAGCATTTT. Translated: CASSEAVGDQPQHF.

The rearrangement joins TRBV2 to TRBJ1-5, with D possibly matching TRBD1 (6 bases). The CDR3 consists of 16 residues. Germline CDR1 SNHLY, CDR2 FYNNEI. Trimming shortened V by 4 bases and J by 3 bases, and 16 bases separated the two germline ends. CDR3 sequence: CASSGGQGTYNQPQHF. CDR3 in DNA: TGTGCCAGCAGTGGAGGGCAGGGGACATACAATCAGCCCCAGCATTTT.